Each of the 32 T cell receptor beta chains below was sequenced from the same sample in a study of shared clonotypes between healthy human individuals. Profiled with immunoSEQ multiplex PCR; TCRdb holds only in-frame clones, not every one. Among around 1,100,000 clones listed, 60% to 85% were seen once. The sample was memory CD4+ T cells from PBMCs. Subset in this sample: CD45RA-negative fraction. Source of these receptors: a man aged 18 to 29 in good health. Some clones in this sample may be carry-over from other donors' samples.

The sample holds many counts of this clone. The chain combines TRBV6-1 with TRBJ1-2; D perhaps matches TRBD1 (5 bases). There are 14 residues in the CDR3. Germline values: CDR1 MNHNS, CDR2 SASEGT. Deletions cut 6 bases from V and 8 bases from J, with 19 bases between. CDR3 DNA sequence: TGTGCCAGCAGGTCACCAGGGAAACGTGTCGGCTACACCTTC. Encoded protein: CASRSPGKRVGYTF.

This clone was observed a few times. The V call is TRBV27, the J call TRBJ2-2; 7 nucleotides line up with TRBD1. This CDR3 contains 16 residues. J lost 4 bases, V lost 6 bases, and 11 bases had no gene match. From germline, CDR1 is MNHEY and CDR2 SMNVEV (reference sequence). The CDR3 bases are TGTGCCAGCAGGCCTAGGGGGCAGGGGAGCACCGGGGAGCTGTTTTTT. Protein sequence: CASRPRGQGSTGELFF.

To note about this clone: A much larger clonotype is one base distant, so this may be a read error. Additional DNA sequences in this sample encode the identical CDR3. J is TRBJ2-3 and V is TRBV7-9; D is ambiguous. V lost 6 bases and J 2 bases, leaving 3 bases between the germline ends. The germline V gene has CDR1 SEHNR and CDR2 FQNEAQ (reference sequence). The CDR3 is 11 residues long. CDR3 nucleotides: TGTGCCAGCAGTAACACAGATACGCAGTATTTT. Residues: CASSNTDTQYF.

A note on this clone: This may be a read error: a much more frequent sequence differs by one nucleotide. This chain links TRBV7-8 with TRBJ1-1; TRBD1 might be the D (5 bases). Between the trimmed V and J ends, which lost 3 bases and 1 base, there was a span of 6 bases. The CDR3 extends over 13 amino acids. Germline loops: CDR1 SGHVS, CDR2 FQNEAQ. CDR3 sequence reads: CASSFTGNTEAFF. CDR3 DNA: TGTGCCAGCAGCTTCACAGGGAACACTGAAGCTTTCTTT.

This clone was counted between two and nine times. This sequence joins TRBV27 and TRBJ2-1; TRBD2 agrees at 11 bases. The V and J ends lost 7 bases and 6 bases, in that order; junction bases with no gene match: 8. This CDR3 is built from 15 residues. From germline, CDR1 is MNHEY and CDR2 SMNVEV (reference sequence). The CDR3 nucleotides read TGTGCCAGCAAACCACTAGCGGGAGAGAGCAATGAGCAGTTCTTC. Amino acids: CASKPLAGESNEQFF.

This clone appeared a single time. The chain couples TRBV19 to TRBJ1-1; TRBD1 matches 11 bases. CDR1 is LNHDA, CDR2 SQIVND, per germline (reference sequence). The CDR3 sequence is 14 residues long. Unmatched junction bases numbered 5, after V lost 7 bases and J lost 4 bases. CDR3 coding DNA: TGTGCCAGTATCCGGACAGGGGGCGGCACTGAAGCTTTCTTT. The encoded protein is CASIRTGGGTEAFF.

The CDR3 is CASSTPGIQETQYF. The CDR3 DNA sequence: TGTGCCAGTAGTACCCCGGGGATACAAGAGACCCAGTACTTC. V and J are TRBV19 and TRBJ2-5; possibly TRBD2 for D (5 bases). The CDR3 has 14 amino acids. The germline V gene encodes CDR1 LNHDA and CDR2 SQIVND (reference sequence). Trimming took off 4 bases at V and 2 bases at J, with 11 bases between the two ends.

The chain combines TRBV5-8 with TRBJ2-5, with D maybe TRBD1 (6 bases). The CDR3 runs to 13 residues. Deletions cut 4 bases from V and 4 bases from J, with 11 bases between. Germline V gives CDR1 SGHTS, CDR2 YDEGEE. CDR3 bases: TGTGCCAGCAGCGGCCAGGGGCCAGAGACCCAGTACTTC. Translation: CASSGQGPETQYF.

This chain connects TRBV27 to TRBJ2-1; D perhaps matches TRBD2 (6 bases). Per germline, CDR1 MNHEY and CDR2 SMNVEV (reference sequence). V lost 6 bases and J lost 4, with 13 bases in between. This CDR3 contains 14 residues. CDR3 sequence: CASRLRRGYNEQFF. CDR3 sequence (DNA): TGTGCCAGCAGACTCAGGCGGGGTTACAATGAGCAGTTCTTC.

With regard to this clone: Other DNA sequences in this sample translate to the same CDR3. The chain has TRBV20-1 and TRBJ2-7; maybe TRBD1 (5 bases). CDR1 DFQATT and CDR2 SNEGSKA come from the germline V gene (reference sequence). CDR3 length: 10 residues. The V gene lost 5 bases and the J gene lost 7 bases, with 9 bases spanning the gap. The CDR3 nucleotides read TGCAGTGCTGGGGCTCTTGAGCAGTACTTC. This encodes CSAGALEQYF.

The J gene is TRBJ1-2, the V gene TRBV5-4; weak D call: TRBD1 (6 bases). This CDR3 has 13 amino acids. Germline lookup yields CDR1 SGHNT and CDR2 YYREEE (reference sequence). Trimming took 4 bases from V and 8 from J, leaving 15 bases between them. The DNA for the CDR3 is TGTGCCAGCAGCGGAAACAGGGTCCGAGGCTACACCTTC. Encoded protein: CASSGNRVRGYTF.

The count of this clone is one. V and J are TRBV29-1 and TRBJ1-1, with D possibly TRBD1 on 5 matching bases. The V gene lost 7 bases and the J gene lost 8 bases, with 20 bases spanning the gap. CDR1 and CDR2 (germline): SQVTM, ANQGSEA. The CDR3 covers 13 residues. CDR3 loop: CSGGHGGSAEAFF. In DNA form, the CDR3 reads TGCAGCGGTGGGCACGGGGGATCCGCAGAAGCTTTCTTT.

In DNA, the CDR3 is TGTGCCAGCAGCCAAGATCGGGCAGCGTATGGCTACACCTTC. Protein product: CASSQDRAAYGYTF. The rearrangement links TRBV4-2 to TRBJ1-2, with D hard to call. The CDR3 has 14 residues. The germline CDR1 and CDR2 sequences are LGHNA and YNFKEQ. Trimming removed 0 bases from V and 5 bases from J, with 10 bases in between.

The chain has TRBV10-3 and TRBJ2-3; 8 positions agree with TRBD1. In germline, CDR1 is ENHRY, CDR2 SYGVKD. V shed 3 bases, J shed 5 bases, and the junction held 4 bases outside the gene matches. This CDR3 spans 14 amino acids. In DNA form, the CDR3 reads TGTGCCATCAGTGATGGAGACAGGGGAGATACGCAGTATTTT. This encodes CAISDGDRGDTQYF.

This chain uses TRBV6-5 with TRBJ2-7, with TRBD1 matching over 9 bases. Per germline, CDR1 MNHEY and CDR2 SVGAGI. The CDR3 length is 15 residues. After removal of 2 bases from V and 2 bases from J, the junction contained 4 bases not matched to a gene. The CDR3 sequence: CASSYGWTGAYEQYF. As DNA, the CDR3 is TGTGCCAGCAGTTACGGTTGGACAGGGGCCTACGAGCAGTACTTC.

CDR3 nucleotide sequence: TGCGCCAGCAGCTTGGGTAGGCAGTGGACTGAAGCTTTCTTT. Translated: CASSLGRQWTEAFF. This sequence joins TRBV5-1 and TRBJ1-1; D uncertain. CDR1 is SGHRS and CDR2 is YFSETQ in the germline V gene. Deletions cut 0 bases from V and 5 bases from J, with 11 bases between. The CDR3 runs 14 residues. The whole variable domain, remainder taken from reference TRBV5-1 and TRBJ1-1, is KAGVTQTPRYLIKTRGQQVTLSCSPISGHRSVSWYQQTPGQGLQFLFEYFSETQRNKGNFPGRFSGRQFSNSRSEMNVSTLELGDSALYLCASSLGRQWTEAFFGQGTRLTVV.

V gene TRBV11-2 combines with J gene TRBJ2-1; D is unresolved. The length of the CDR3 is 19 residues. The V and J ends lost 5 bases and 0 bases respectively, with 23 bases between them. Germline-derived CDR1 and CDR2 are SGHAT and FQNNGV. The CDR3 protein is CASSPVAFFRNHSYNEQFF. The CDR3 bases are TGTGCCAGCAGCCCAGTTGCGTTCTTTAGGAATCACTCCTACAATGAGCAGTTCTTC.

The rearrangement links TRBV18 to TRBJ1-1; 7 bases are a match to TRBD1. Germline assignment: CDR1 KGHSH and CDR2 LQKENI. Unmatched junction bases numbered 6, after V lost 2 bases and J lost 0 bases. This CDR3 is built from 16 residues. CDR3 in amino acids: CASSPRQGIMNTEAFF. In DNA form, the CDR3 reads TGTGCCAGCTCACCAAGACAGGGCATAATGAACACTGAAGCTTTCTTT. Based on the CDR3 plus reference TRBV18 and TRBJ1-1, the full variable domain is NAGVMQNPRHLVRRRGQEARLRCSPMKGHSHVYWYRQLPEEGLKFMVYLQKENIIDESGMPKERFSAEFPKEGPSILRIQQVVRGDSAAYFCASSPRQGIMNTEAFFGQGTRLTVV.

V and J are TRBV18 and TRBJ1-3; TRBD1 is a possible D gene (5 bases). V was trimmed by 1 base and J by 2 bases, leaving 27 bases between them. CDR3 size: 21 residues. Germline values: CDR1 KGHSH, CDR2 LQKENI. The CDR3 loop is CASSPLSALSTAGKAGNTIYF. As DNA, the CDR3 is TGTGCCAGCTCACCACTGAGTGCTCTTTCTACGGCAGGGAAGGCTGGAAACACCATATATTTT.

The chain has TRBV7-8 and TRBJ2-1; D unresolved. Germline-derived CDR1 and CDR2 are SGHVS and FQNEAQ. V was shortened by 5 bases and J by 9 bases, with 14 bases between the two germline ends. The CDR3 is made up of 13 amino acids. The CDR3 DNA follows: TGTGCCAGCAGCCCTAGATCAAGTAGTGAGCAGTTCTTC. It is translated as CASSPRSSSEQFF.

This clone was detected a few times. The J gene is TRBJ2-4, the V gene TRBV28, with 9 bases lining up with TRBD2. The CDR3 sequence is 12 residues long. Per the germline V gene, CDR1 is MDHEN and CDR2 is SYDVKM. Losses at the gene ends were 8 bases for V and 8 bases for J; bases not matched to a gene: 4. The CDR3 loop is CASRRGGDIQYF. CDR3 sequence (DNA): TGTGCCAGCCGGCGGGGGGGAGACATTCAGTACTTC.

Only a few counts were recorded for this clone. The chain recombines TRBV28 with TRBJ1-1; D is uncertain. Germline lookup yields CDR1 MDHEN and CDR2 SYDVKM. V was cut by 2 bases and J by 5 bases, with 6 bases left in between. This CDR3 contains 12 residues. The CDR3 DNA reads TGTGCCAGCAGTTTACCGGGAACTGAAGCTTTCTTT. As protein: CASSLPGTEAFF.

This clone appeared a few times. For the CDR3, the DNA is TGTGCCAGCAGCCCTATACGCGGGAGCTCCTACGAGCAGTACTTC. The encoded protein is CASSPIRGSSYEQYF. The V and J genes are TRBV11-2 and TRBJ2-7, with TRBD2 matching over 7 bases. CDR3 length: 15 amino acids. The V and J ends lost 5 bases and 0 bases, in that order; junction bases with no gene match: 7. CDR1 is SGHAT and CDR2 is FQNNGV in the germline V gene.

The J gene is TRBJ1-1, the V gene TRBV28, with D possibly being TRBD1 (6 bases). V dropped 5 bases and J dropped 1 base, with 17 bases sitting between them. From germline, CDR1 is MDHEN and CDR2 SYDVKM. This CDR3 has 16 amino acids. In nucleotides, the CDR3 is TGTGCCAGCAGTATGGGGGGGGCGGGTGAGAACACTGAAGCTTTCTTT. This gives the protein CASSMGGAGENTEAFF.

In its sample, this clone was seen a few times. Other DNA sequences in this sample translate to the same CDR3. The J gene is TRBJ2-6, the V gene TRBV5-1; D is ambiguous. CDR1 and CDR2 (germline): SGHRS, YFSETQ. CDR3 length equals 16 residues. V lost 0 bases to trimming and J lost 0 bases, with 7 bases between them. CDR3 coding DNA: TGCGCCAGCAGCTTGGAGGGCAGCTCTGGGGCCAACGTCCTGACTTTC. Translating gives CASSLEGSSGANVLTF.

A remark on this clone: Within the sample, other DNA sequences also encode this same CDR3. The rearrangement joins TRBV9 to TRBJ2-5; possible D gene TRBD1, 5 bases. Germline CDR1 SGDLS, CDR2 YYNGEE. V lost 1 base, J lost 4 bases, and 14 bases lay in between. CDR3 length equals 15 residues. The DNA of the CDR3 is TGTGCCAGCAGCGTAACAGGTCGATCTGGAGAGACCCAGTACTTC. Its translation: CASSVTGRSGETQYF.

Remarks on this clone: A read error may produce the germline difference seen at one junction end. The chain couples TRBV18 to TRBJ2-7; D is uncertain. The CDR3 totals 13 residues. CDR1 is KGHSH and CDR2 is LQKENI in the germline V gene. Here the CDR3 DNA reads TGTGCCAGCTCACCACTTATCCGGAAGACCGAACCCTTC. This gives the protein CASSPLIRKTEPF.

This chain uses TRBV7-9 with TRBJ1-2; D perhaps matches TRBD1 (5 bases). Looked up from germline, CDR1 is SEHNR and CDR2 is FQNEAQ (reference sequence). The V and J ends lost 2 bases and 8 bases respectively, with 30 bases between them. This CDR3 is built from 19 residues. The CDR3 loop reads CASSLRLNRVGQGLAGYTF. The CDR3 DNA sequence: TGTGCCAGCAGCTTACGGCTTAATAGGGTAGGGCAGGGACTCGCGGGCTACACCTTC.

Notes on this clone: A much larger clone sits a single nucleotide away, making a read error possible. Different DNA sequences within this sample yield the same CDR3. The chain has TRBV5-4 and TRBJ1-1; TRBD1 matches 10 bases. CDR1 is SGHNT and CDR2 is YYREEE in the germline V gene (reference sequence). The CDR3 spans 14 residues. The CDR3 coding sequence is TGCGCCAGCAGCTCCCGGACAGGGGGAGGTGAAGCTTTCTTT. It is translated as CASSSRTGGGEAFF.

This clone was observed a handful of times. The V gene is TRBV30, the J gene TRBJ1-1, with D unclear. This CDR3 contains 13 residues. Germline V lookup: CDR1 GTSNPN, CDR2 SVGIG (reference sequence). The V end lost 0 bases, the J end lost 0 bases, and 5 bases lay between the germline ends. The DNA for the CDR3 is TGTGCCTGGAGTGTACTGGTGAACACTGAAGCTTTCTTT. Its protein is CAWSVLVNTEAFF.

The sample holds many counts of this clone. In nucleotides, the CDR3 is TGTGCCAGCAGCCCTCAGGGGGGGGTGAACGAGCAGTACTTC. It specifies CASSPQGGVNEQYF. This chain uses TRBV7-9 with TRBJ2-7, with D perhaps given as TRBD1 or TRBD2 (7 bases each). The V end was cut by 5 bases, the J end by 5 bases, with 16 bases between. Germline values: CDR1 SEHNR, CDR2 FQNEAQ (reference sequence). This CDR3 contains 14 residues.

The rearrangement uses TRBV7-9 and TRBJ2-2; unclear D gene. Germline V CDR1 and CDR2: SEHNR, FQNEAQ (reference sequence). V was cut by 0 bases and J by 8 bases, with 7 bases left in between. The CDR3 extends over 13 amino acids. Here the CDR3 reads CASSLAGGGELFF. In DNA, the CDR3 is TGTGCCAGCAGCTTAGCAGGCGGTGGGGAGCTGTTTTTT.